Below, 14 T cell receptor beta chains from the same sample are listed, as sequenced in a study of regulatory T cells in long-lasting Graves disease. Time point of the sample: persistent/refractory GD, antithyroid drugs over 5 years with positive TRAb. Extracted RNA from PBMCs served as the source of the TCR library. Library construction for TCR beta used iRepertoire HTBI primers and Arm-PCR of CDR3 regions. TCRdb analysed the multiplex PCR reads with MiXCR anew, one entry per CDR3 protein. This sample has roughly 400,000 distinct CDR3 sequences, with roughly a fifth found just once. Sequences were derived from peripheral blood mononuclear cells (PBMCs), sampled when the disease was refractory, from a patient treated with antithyroid drugs. These TCRs come from a female donor with Graves disease.

This clonotype was detected ten times or more. The genes are TRBV6-1 and TRBJ1-1; no clear D. V gave up 5 bases and J gave up 6 bases, with 19 bases separating them. This CDR3 has 15 amino acids. The germline CDR1 and CDR2 sequences are MNHNS and SASEGT. The CDR3: CASSPLEDRRSEAFF. The DNA of the CDR3 is TGTGCCAGCAGTCCGCTCGAGGATAGGCGGTCTGAAGCTTTCTTT.

This clonotype was counted only a few times. The chain is built from TRBV20-1 and TRBJ2-7; D not resolved. Trimming removed 5 bases from V and 4 bases from J, with 21 bases in between. This CDR3 has 15 amino acids. The germline V gene has CDR1 DFQATT and CDR2 SNEGSKA (reference sequence). The CDR3 loop reads CSAPRAPTDQYEQYF. CDR3 DNA: TGCAGTGCTCCCCGAGCGCCGACGGATCAATACGAGCAGTACTTC.

This clonotype was seen only a few times. The chain carries TRBV5-1 and TRBJ2-5, with 16 bases fitting TRBD2. V shed 7 bases and J 5 bases; nucleotides not matched to a gene: 11. Per the germline V gene, CDR1 is SGHRS and CDR2 is YFSETQ. The CDR3 extends over 17 amino acids. The CDR3: CASGSGTSGRAMETQYF. The CDR3 DNA reads as TGCGCCAGCGGCTCCGGGACTAGCGGGAGGGCCATGGAGACCCAGTACTTC.

This clonotype was observed many times. The V call is TRBV15, the J call TRBJ1-5; D is ambiguous. Germline CDR1 reads LNHNV; CDR2 reads YYDKDF (reference sequence). Deletions cut 0 bases from V and 6 bases from J, with 9 bases between. The CDR3 has 14 residues. CDR3 DNA sequence: TGTGCCACCAGCAGAGATCTCGGAGGTCAGCCCCAGCATTTT. As protein: CATSRDLGGQPQHF.

The table lists this clonotype with many counts. V gene TRBV12-3 or TRBV12-4 combines with J gene TRBJ2-5; 12 bases are a match to TRBD2. The CDR3 runs to 17 residues. J gave up 7 bases and V 2 bases, and 11 bases lay outside the gene matches. CDR3: CASSLMGLAGPGGTQYF. The DNA for the CDR3 is TGTGCCAGCAGTTTAATGGGACTAGCGGGTCCCGGGGGGACCCAGTACTTC.

This clonotype was detected a few times. This chain uses TRBV6-5 with TRBJ1-1, with a weak D call TRBD1 (5 bases). The CDR3 covers 15 residues. CDR1 and CDR2 from the germline V gene are MNHEY and SVGAGI. The V gene lost 3 bases and the J gene lost 2 bases, with 13 bases spanning the gap. The CDR3 spells CASSYLGVGNTEAFF. The DNA for the CDR3 is TGTGCCAGCAGTTATTTAGGGGTAGGAAACACTGAAGCTTTCTTT.

The chain joins TRBV10-2 to TRBJ1-4, with a tentative D call TRBD1 (5 bases). This CDR3 is built from 14 residues. Germline V gene sequence: CDR1 WSHSY, CDR2 SAAADI. Trimming left V 10 bases short and J 5 bases short, with 17 bases between. As DNA, the CDR3 is TGCGCCACCCAAGGCCTCGGGGGAAATGAAAAACTGTTTTTT. It specifies CATQGLGGNEKLFF.

The chain employs TRBV30 and TRBJ2-1; D perhaps matches TRBD2 (6 bases). Germline values: CDR1 GTSNPN, CDR2 SVGIG (reference sequence). The V gene lost 2 bases and the J gene lost 7 bases, with 9 bases spanning the gap. CDR3 length: 12 residues. CDR3 sequence (DNA): TGTGCCTGGAGTCCGAGCGGGAATGAGCAGTTCTTC. Amino acid sequence: CAWSPSGNEQFF.

This clonotype has just one count. This chain links TRBV10-3 with TRBJ2-5; TRBD1 matches at 8 bases. This CDR3 spans 12 amino acids. Trimming removed 8 bases from V and 6 bases from J; junction bases left unmatched: 5. The germline V gene encodes CDR1 ENHRY and CDR2 SYGVKD. CDR3 coding DNA: TGTGCCATCGGTGGACAGGGACAGACCCAGTACTTC. This translates into CAIGGQGQTQYF.

This clonotype has just a few counts. The CDR3 here is CASSPGGSHTGELFF. The CDR3 DNA follows: TGTGCCAGCAGTCCAGGGGGGTCACACACCGGGGAGCTGTTTTTT. The rearrangement uses TRBV27 and TRBJ2-2; weak D call: TRBD1 (7 bases). Germline loops: CDR1 MNHEY, CDR2 SMNVEV (reference sequence). The CDR3 runs 15 residues. V was cut by 5 bases and J by 3 bases, with 13 bases left in between.

This clonotype showed up many times. The chain carries TRBV18 and TRBJ1-4; 7 nucleotides align to TRBD1. Germline V lookup: CDR1 KGHSH, CDR2 LQKENI. CDR3 length: 15 amino acids. Germline trimming cut 5 bases from V and 10 bases from J; bases unmatched to any gene: 13. The CDR3 coding sequence is TGTGCCAGCTCATCCTCCGGGACAGACGTTGGAAAACTGTTTTTT. Translation: CASSSSGTDVGKLFF.

This clonotype was detected many times. The chain employs TRBV3-1 and TRBJ2-3; D uncertain. The CDR3 is made up of 15 amino acids. Per germline, CDR1 LGHDT and CDR2 YNNKEL (reference sequence). V was clipped by 1 base and J by 2 bases, with 10 bases between them. The CDR3 bases are TGTGCCAGCAGCCAAGTCCAGGACGTCACAGATACGCAGTATTTT. Its protein product is CASSQVQDVTDTQYF.

In its sample, this clonotype was seen many times. This chain links TRBV12-3 or TRBV12-4 with TRBJ2-2, with 8 bases aligning to TRBD1. With 0 bases clipped from V and 7 bases from J, the junction kept 7 bases outside the gene matches. The CDR3 loop spans 16 amino acids. The CDR3 reads CASSLARTGIGGELFF. CDR3 DNA sequence: TGTGCCAGCAGTTTAGCCAGGACAGGGATCGGCGGGGAGCTGTTTTTT.

This clonotype was recorded once. Given the absence of the conserved phenylalanine or tryptophan at the CDR3 end, a read error is likely. The chain couples TRBV18 to TRBJ1-1, with unresolved D. The germline V gene has CDR1 KGHSH and CDR2 LQKENI. This CDR3 is built from 14 residues. With 0 bases removed from V and 7 bases from J, the gap between germline ends came to 12 bases. CDR3 sequence (DNA): TGTGCCAGCTCACCACCGGATGGATTGGATGAAGCTTTCTTG. It codes for CASSPPDGLDEAFL.